The 25 T cell receptor beta chains reported below all come from one sample, sequenced in a study of technical replicates of blood from several donors. TCRdb keeps only in-frame clones here, not all; method: immunoSEQ multiplex PCR. In the table there are roughly 97,000 clones, 95% to 96% of which are singletons. Sample: T cells isolated from PBMCs. The receptor set was obtained from a human donor in good health.

CDR3 in amino acids: CSGGFGSPYNEQFF. CDR3 nucleotides: TGCAGCGGCGGTTTCGGGTCACCCTACAATGAGCAGTTCTTC. The chain carries TRBV29-1 and TRBJ2-1; D is unclear. Between the trimmed V and J ends, which lost 7 bases and 2 bases, there was a span of 15 bases. The CDR3 totals 14 residues. Looked up from germline, CDR1 is SQVTM and CDR2 is ANQGSEA.

This clone appeared a single time. The CDR3 DNA is TGTGCCAGCCTTCCTCCCGGGACTAGCGGGAGGACCCATGAGCAGTTCTTC. Amino acids: CASLPPGTSGRTHEQFF. V gene TRBV27 combines with J gene TRBJ2-1, with 15 bases identical to TRBD2. Germline lookup yields CDR1 MNHEY and CDR2 SMNVEV (reference sequence). The CDR3 length is 17 residues. Losses at the gene ends were 8 bases for V and 8 bases for J; bases not matched to a gene: 13.

The chain recombines TRBV2 with TRBJ1-4, with D unclear. Germline loops: CDR1 SNHLY, CDR2 FYNNEI. This CDR3 is built from 15 residues. V was cut by 0 bases and J by 3 bases, with 8 bases left in between. The CDR3 region has the DNA TGTGCCAGCAGTGAAGCGCTTACAGCTAATGAAAAACTGTTTTTT. It encodes CASSEALTANEKLFF.

The CDR3 is CASSLARSTGELFF. The CDR3 region has the DNA TGCGCCAGCAGCTTGGCCAGAAGCACCGGGGAGCTGTTTTTT. This rearrangement joins TRBV5-1 to TRBJ2-2, with D unclear. The CDR3 is 14 amino acids. V was cut by 0 bases and J by 4 bases, with 7 bases left in between. Germline V lookup: CDR1 SGHRS, CDR2 YFSETQ.

The V and J genes are TRBV7-8 and TRBJ1-1; 8 bases match TRBD1. V lost 5 bases to trimming and J lost 3 bases; unmatched junction nucleotides: 2. CDR3 length equals 13 residues. Germline V CDR1 and CDR2: SGHVS, FQNEAQ. Here the CDR3 reads CASSLTGDTEAFF. DNA for the CDR3: TGTGCCAGCAGCCTGACAGGGGACACTGAAGCTTTCTTT.

The rearrangement links TRBV9 to TRBJ2-3; TRBD2 is a possible D gene (5 bases). Germline V gene data show CDR1 as SGDLS and CDR2 as YYNGEE. CDR3 length: 17 amino acids. V was clipped by 4 bases and J by 0 bases, with 18 bases between them. CDR3 amino acids: CASSPRGIMTSTDTQYF. CDR3 coding DNA: TGTGCCAGCAGCCCTAGAGGGATTATGACTAGCACAGATACGCAGTATTTT.

The rearrangement uses TRBV30 and TRBJ1-5; D remains unclear. The CDR3 contains 11 residues. Germline V lookup: CDR1 GTSNPN, CDR2 SVGIG (reference sequence). V was trimmed by 3 bases and J by 6 bases, leaving 6 bases between them. This chain's CDR3 is CAWSSGQPQHF. As DNA, the CDR3 is TGTGCCTGGAGCTCAGGTCAGCCCCAGCATTTT.

This chain connects TRBV9 to TRBJ2-1; possibly TRBD2 for D (6 bases). The CDR3 extends over 16 amino acids. Trimming removed 4 bases at V and 0 bases at J, with 14 bases between. Germline V gene lookup returns CDR1 SGDLS and CDR2 YYNGEE. CDR3 in amino acids: CASSSRTGDSYNEQFF. The CDR3 bases are TGTGCCAGCAGCTCCCGGACGGGGGACTCCTACAATGAGCAGTTCTTC.

The chain carries TRBV29-1 and TRBJ1-2; 9 positions agree with TRBD1. From germline, CDR1 is SQVTM and CDR2 ANQGSEA. V shed 6 bases, J shed 0 bases, and the junction held 2 bases outside the gene matches. The CDR3 has 13 residues. CDR3 DNA: TGCAGCGTGGGGACAGGGCCTAACTATGGCTACACCTTC. Encoded protein: CSVGTGPNYGYTF.

The V and J genes are TRBV28 and TRBJ1-2; 10 bases fit TRBD1. The germline V gene has CDR1 MDHEN and CDR2 SYDVKM. Trimming cost V 6 bases and J 3 bases; bases outside gene matches: 4. The CDR3 loop spans 14 amino acids. The CDR3 DNA reads as TGTGCCAGCAGGGGACAGGGGTCTTACTATGGCTACACCTTC. This gives the protein CASRGQGSYYGYTF.

The chain is built from TRBV9 and TRBJ2-2; a weak D match, TRBD2 (5 bases). Germline V CDR1 and CDR2: SGDLS, YYNGEE. Trimming pared 1 base from V and 3 bases from J, leaving 10 bases between. The CDR3 consists of 15 residues. CDR3 sequence reads: CASSVTGMDTGELFF. As DNA, the CDR3 is TGTGCCAGCAGCGTAACGGGAATGGACACCGGGGAGCTGTTTTTT.

This chain's CDR3 is CASSINGGYEQYF. CDR3 nucleotide sequence: TGTGCCAGTAGTATCAACGGGGGCTACGAGCAGTACTTC. The V call is TRBV19, the J call TRBJ2-7, with D perhaps TRBD2 (6 bases). The CDR3 has 13 amino acids. Trimming removed 3 bases from V and 3 bases from J, with 9 bases in between. Germline loops: CDR1 LNHDA, CDR2 SQIVND (reference sequence).

The V and J genes are TRBV5-1 and TRBJ1-1; perhaps TRBD1 as D (5 bases). Trimming stripped 5 bases from V and 0 bases from J, with 11 bases between. The CDR3 extends over 14 amino acids. In germline, CDR1 is SGHRS, CDR2 YFSETQ. The CDR3 loop reads CASRPGVMNTEAFF. In DNA form, the CDR3 reads TGCGCCAGCAGGCCGGGGGTTATGAACACTGAAGCTTTCTTT.

The table lists this clone with a count of one. J is TRBJ1-5 and V is TRBV27; 7 bases match TRBD1. The CDR3 consists of 14 residues. Germline values: CDR1 MNHEY, CDR2 SMNVEV (reference sequence). V shed 6 bases and J 2 bases; nucleotides not matched to a gene: 4. The CDR3 DNA follows: TGTGCCAGCAGCCATACAGGGGGCAATCAGCCCCAGCATTTT. Protein: CASSHTGGNQPQHF.

This chain connects TRBV11-3 to TRBJ2-7; TRBD2 matches at 10 bases. Unmatched junction bases numbered 3, after V lost 2 bases and J lost 5 bases. In germline, CDR1 is SGHNT, CDR2 YENEEA. The CDR3 has 14 residues. CDR3 bases: TGTGCCAGCAGCTTAAGTCTAGCGGGAGACGAGCAGTACTTC. Translated, it gives CASSLSLAGDEQYF.

The chain has TRBV2 and TRBJ2-1; D not resolved. From germline, CDR1 is SNHLY and CDR2 FYNNEI. The CDR3 totals 15 residues. The V end lost 0 bases, the J end lost 5 bases, and 11 bases lay between the germline ends. The DNA for the CDR3 is TGTGCCAGCAGTGAAGCCCAGCGTAGAAACAATGAGCAGTTCTTC. It translates to CASSEAQRRNNEQFF.

The chain uses TRBV5-1 and TRBJ2-3, with 14 nucleotides matching TRBD2. CDR1 and CDR2 from the germline V gene are SGHRS and YFSETQ. V lost 4 bases, J lost 6 bases, and 7 bases stayed unmatched. The CDR3 extends over 16 amino acids. The CDR3 nucleotides are TGCGCCAGCAGCCCGATGGGGACTAGCGGGAGTGATACGCAGTATTTT. Translating it yields CASSPMGTSGSDTQYF.

The V call is TRBV7-2, the J call TRBJ2-6; 7 bases map to TRBD1. Germline V gene sequence: CDR1 SGHTA, CDR2 FQGNSA. The ends lost 6 bases at V and 1 base at J; junction bases unmatched: 3. This CDR3 is built from 15 residues. CDR3 sequence (DNA): TGTGCCAGCAGTTACAGGGGATCTGGGGCCAACGTCCTGACTTTC. Translated: CASSYRGSGANVLTF.

On this clone: In the same sample, other DNA sequences code for this CDR3. The chain links TRBV27 to TRBJ2-7; D is uncertain. This CDR3 is built from 11 residues. V was trimmed by 6 bases and J by 1 base, leaving 4 bases between them. Germline lookup yields CDR1 MNHEY and CDR2 SMNVEV (reference sequence). In DNA form, the CDR3 reads TGTGCCAGCAGCTCTTCCTACGAGCAGTACTTC. Protein product: CASSSSYEQYF.

This sequence joins TRBV4-3 and TRBJ2-1; perhaps TRBD1 as D (7 bases). From germline, CDR1 is LGHNA and CDR2 YSLEER. V dropped 0 bases and J dropped 2 bases, with 14 bases sitting between them. CDR3 length: 17 amino acids. CDR3 region: CASSQDLVRGAYNEQFF. CDR3 sequence (DNA): TGCGCCAGCAGCCAAGATCTAGTCAGGGGGGCCTACAATGAGCAGTTCTTC.

The chain joins TRBV18 to TRBJ2-5; a possible D gene is TRBD2 (5 bases). This CDR3 is built from 14 residues. Germline CDR1 is KGHSH and CDR2 is LQKENI. Trimming took off 6 bases at V and 3 bases at J, with 14 bases between the two ends. In DNA, the CDR3 is TGTGCCAGCTCCCCAGCCGGGGTCGAAGAGACCCAGTACTTC. Its translation is CASSPAGVEETQYF.

The rearrangement joins TRBV7-8 to TRBJ2-7; D is unresolved. The CDR3 has 12 residues. Germline lookup yields CDR1 SGHVS and CDR2 FQNEAQ. V shed 5 bases and J shed 3 bases, with 8 bases lying between them. The CDR3 sequence is CASSRTGYEQYF. The CDR3 DNA is TGTGCCAGCAGCCGAACGGGCTACGAGCAGTACTTC.

V gene TRBV9 combines with J gene TRBJ2-3, with a weak D call TRBD2 (5 bases). Trimming left V 5 bases short and J 2 bases short, with 12 bases between. Looked up from germline, CDR1 is SGDLS and CDR2 is YYNGEE. The CDR3 covers 14 residues. CDR3 bases: TGTGCCAGCAGAAGCGGAGGCAACACAGATACGCAGTATTTT. Its translation: CASRSGGNTDTQYF.

This clone was observed once. The chain uses TRBV6-1 and TRBJ2-5; 8 bases are shared with TRBD2. CDR3 length: 17 amino acids. J was trimmed by 5 bases and V by 4 bases; bases with no gene match: 15. Germline V gene data show CDR1 as MNHNS and CDR2 as SASEGT. The CDR3 sequence is CASSGGGRPEGWETQYF. As DNA, the CDR3 is TGTGCCAGCAGTGGGGGCGGGAGGCCCGAGGGATGGGAGACCCAGTACTTC.

The V call is TRBV25-1, the J call TRBJ1-2; 8 bases line up with TRBD1. The junction had 5 bases not matched to a gene; V was cut back by 7 bases and J by 7 bases. CDR1 is MGHDK and CDR2 is SYGVNS in the germline V gene. The CDR3 is 12 residues long. DNA of the CDR3: TGTGCCAGCACCCTAGGACAGGGTGGCTACACCTTC. The encoded protein is CASTLGQGGYTF.